There are a few counts of the clone carrying this T cell receptor beta chain. As yet, its antigen is unknown. This sample stems from a study of OX40 agonist ivuxolimab in advanced cancers. The CDR3 sequence is 13 residues long. The germline CDR1 and CDR2 sequences are SGHRS and YFSETQ. Trimming removed 3 bases at V and 2 bases at J, with 9 bases between. Sequencing was performed with immunoSEQ multiplex PCR; in TCRdb, only in-frame clones are kept and a portion is missing. Counted here are approximately 89,000 clones, roughly 84% occurring once; the ten biggest clones make up about 0.29%. Findings and limits, study-wide: A proportion of nonresponders additionally exhibited low normalized T-cell clonal expansion. No determination was made of the antigen specificity of the expanded peripheral T cells.

The TCR was taken from an adult with an advanced solid tumor such as melanoma, head and neck, liver or kidney cancer. The sample in question was CD4+ or CD8+ T cells sorted from blood, obtained in a trial of the OX40 agonist ivuxolimab. V usage is TRBV5-1 and J usage is TRBJ2-7; D is possibly TRBD1 or TRBD2 (5 bases each). This chain's CDR3 is CASSSGRTYEQYF. In DNA form, the CDR3 reads TGCGCCAGCAGCTCGGGACGGACCTACGAGCAGTACTTC.